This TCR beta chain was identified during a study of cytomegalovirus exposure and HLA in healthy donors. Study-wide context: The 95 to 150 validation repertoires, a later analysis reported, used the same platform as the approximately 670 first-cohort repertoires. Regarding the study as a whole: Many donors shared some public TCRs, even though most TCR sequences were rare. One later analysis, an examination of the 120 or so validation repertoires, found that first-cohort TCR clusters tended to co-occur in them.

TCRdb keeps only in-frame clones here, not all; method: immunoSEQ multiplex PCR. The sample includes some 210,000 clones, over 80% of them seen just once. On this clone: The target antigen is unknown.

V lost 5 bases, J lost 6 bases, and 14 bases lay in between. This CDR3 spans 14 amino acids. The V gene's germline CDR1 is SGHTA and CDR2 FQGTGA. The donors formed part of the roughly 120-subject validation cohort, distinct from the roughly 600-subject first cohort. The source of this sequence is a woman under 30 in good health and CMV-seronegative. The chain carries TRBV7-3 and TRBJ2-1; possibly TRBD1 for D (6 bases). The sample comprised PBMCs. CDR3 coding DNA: TGTGCCAGCAGCCCCCAACCCAGGGGCAATGAGCAGTTCTTC. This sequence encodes CASSPQPRGNEQFF.